These T cell receptor beta chains were read from a single sample in a study of blood T cell repertoires in COVID-19. TCRdb keeps only in-frame clones here, not all; method: immunoSEQ multiplex PCR. The data show under 200,000 clones, roughly 90% seen once. The sequenced sample consisted of peripheral blood. The receptors were sampled from a woman in her seventies with acute or convalescent COVID-19. The CDR3 runs from the conserved cysteine through the conserved F or W. Each record gives: V gene, CDR3 length, D gene, J gene, clone size, CDR3 DNA, CDR3 protein. D genes are given only for firm matches. Where a row states a size, it is once, few, many or the class of an expanded clone; other rows omit it.

V: TRBV11-2; length: 14; D: -; J: TRBJ1-6; size: -; DNA: TGTGCCAGCAGTACAGGGTGGCGAGATTCACCCCTCCACTTT; CDR3: CASSTGWRDSPLHF
V: TRBV5-1; length: 18; D: -; J: TRBJ2-7; size: -; DNA: TGCGCCAGCAGCTTGGGCCAGCCAGGGGTACCCTTAATCTACGAGCAGTACTTC; CDR3: CASSLGQPGVPLIYEQYF
V: TRBV6-6; length: 13; D: -; J: TRBJ1-5; size: few; DNA: TGTGCCAGCAGCCGAGACGGGTCTCAGCCCCAGCATTTT; CDR3: CASSRDGSQPQHF
V: TRBV25-1; length: 14; D: TRBD1; J: TRBJ1-3; size: -; DNA: TGTGCCAGCAGTGAGACAGGGGGCCGGAACACCATATATTTT; CDR3: CASSETGGRNTIYF
V: TRBV25-1; length: 15; D: TRBD2; J: TRBJ2-7; size: once; DNA: TGTGCCAGCAGTAAAGGACTAGCGGGAGTCCACGAGCAGTACTTC; CDR3: CASSKGLAGVHEQYF
V: TRBV6-5; length: 13; D: -; J: TRBJ2-2; size: -; DNA: TGTGCCAGCAGTTACAGCCCAGGCGGGGAGCTGTTTTTT; CDR3: CASSYSPGGELFF
V: TRBV6-1; length: 19; D: TRBD2; J: TRBJ2-7; size: -; DNA: TGTGCCAGCAGTGAAGTTGTTACTAGCGGGAGACCGGTTCTTTACGAGCAGTACTTC; CDR3: CASSEVVTSGRPVLYEQYF
V: TRBV4-1; length: 18; D: -; J: TRBJ2-3; size: once; DNA: TGCGCCAGCAGCCCCCACCAGAATATGGGGGGTAGCACAGATACGCAGTATTTT; CDR3: CASSPHQNMGGSTDTQYF
V: TRBV5-1; length: 11; D: -; J: TRBJ1-2; size: -; DNA: TGCGCCAGCAGCGAGGATGGTGGCTACACCTTC; CDR3: CASSEDGGYTF
V: TRBV19; length: 12; D: -; J: TRBJ2-5; size: -; DNA: TGTGCCAGTAGTATGCAGCGGGAGACCCAGTACTTC; CDR3: CASSMQRETQYF
V: TRBV7-6; length: 19; D: TRBD1; J: TRBJ2-6; size: -; DNA: TGTGCCAGCAGCTTAGCGGGACAGGGCCACTTCTCTGGGGCCAACGTCCTGACTTTC; CDR3: CASSLAGQGHFSGANVLTF
V: TRBV12-5; length: 11; D: -; J: TRBJ2-3; size: once; DNA: TGTGCTAGTGGTCCAATTGATACGCAGTATTTT; CDR3: CASGPIDTQYF
V: TRBV11-3; length: 15; D: -; J: TRBJ2-1; size: few; DNA: TGTGCCAGCAGCTTAGATTCGGGAACCTACAATGAGCAGTTCTTC; CDR3: CASSLDSGTYNEQFF
V: TRBV18; length: 13; D: TRBD1; J: TRBJ2-1; size: -; DNA: TGTGCCAGCTCACGACAGGGTTACAATGAGCAGTTCTTC; CDR3: CASSRQGYNEQFF
V: TRBV14; length: 15; D: -; J: TRBJ1-3; size: -; DNA: TGTGCCAGCAGCGATCCATTGAGCTCTGGAAACACCATATATTTT; CDR3: CASSDPLSSGNTIYF
V: TRBV6-6; length: 13; D: TRBD1; J: TRBJ2-1; size: -; DNA: TGTGCCAGCAGTTACAGGACAGGCGGCGAGCAGTTCTTC; CDR3: CASSYRTGGEQFF
V: TRBV28; length: 14; D: -; J: TRBJ2-7; size: -; DNA: TGTGCCAGCAGTCCAGGGCAGGGGCTAGACGAGCAGTACTTC; CDR3: CASSPGQGLDEQYF
V: TRBV6-6; length: 14; D: -; J: TRBJ1-1; size: once; DNA: TGTGCCAGCAGAATCTCCGGGGGGAACACTGAAGCTTTCTTT; CDR3: CASRISGGNTEAFF
V: TRBV2; length: 14; D: TRBD1; J: TRBJ2-2; size: -; DNA: TGTGCCAGCAGTGAGACAGGGGGGCCCGGGGAGCTGTTTTTT; CDR3: CASSETGGPGELFF
V: TRBV2; length: 15; D: -; J: TRBJ2-5; size: few; DNA: TGTGCCAGCAGCCCCGGCCCCGGACAGAAAGAGACCCAGTACTTC; CDR3: CASSPGPGQKETQYF
V: TRBV6-4; length: 14; D: -; J: TRBJ2-3; size: -; DNA: TGTGCCACAGCGGCGCGCGGAGGCACAGATACGCAGTATTTT; CDR3: CATAARGGTDTQYF
V: TRBV3-1/TRBV3-2; length: 13; D: -; J: TRBJ1-1; size: -; DNA: TGTGCCAGCAGCCAGGGCCCAAGTACTGAAGCTTTCTTT; CDR3: CASSQGPSTEAFF
V: TRBV7-8; length: 15; D: TRBD2; J: TRBJ2-3; size: -; DNA: TGTGCCAGCAGCTCCCGGGGACTAGCGGAGGGGACGCAGTATTTT; CDR3: CASSSRGLAEGTQYF
V: TRBV20-1; length: 17; D: -; J: TRBJ2-5; size: -; DNA: TGCAGTGCTAGTGGTGGGAGCGGGAGAGGGGGCAGAGAGACCCAGTACTTC; CDR3: CSASGGSGRGGRETQYF
V: TRBV2; length: 19; D: -; J: TRBJ2-5; size: -; DNA: TGTGCCAGCAGTGAAGTTAGTGGAGTCCTCCACACGCCCCAAGAGACCCAGTACTTC; CDR3: CASSEVSGVLHTPQETQYF
V: TRBV27; length: 16; D: -; J: TRBJ1-6; size: -; DNA: TGTGCCAGCAGTTTAACGGGAATTGCCTATAATTCACCCCTCCACTTT; CDR3: CASSLTGIAYNSPLHF
V: TRBV28; length: 15; D: -; J: TRBJ1-3; size: -; DNA: TGTGCCAGCAGTTTATGGCAGGGCGCCGGAAACACCATATATTTT; CDR3: CASSLWQGAGNTIYF
V: TRBV7-3; length: 17; D: TRBD2; J: TRBJ2-1; size: -; DNA: TGTGCCAGCAGCCCCCGAAGCGGGATTCTCGGACCGAGCGGGCAGTTCTTC; CDR3: CASSPRSGILGPSGQFF
V: TRBV5-1; length: 15; D: TRBD2; J: TRBJ2-1; size: -; DNA: TGCGCCAGCAGCACGACCGGGACTAGATTCTATGAGCAGTTCTTC; CDR3: CASSTTGTRFYEQFF
V: TRBV3-1/TRBV3-2; length: 14; D: -; J: TRBJ1-2; size: once; DNA: TGTGCCAGCAGCCAGGAGGTTCAGAGCTATGGCTACACCTTC; CDR3: CASSQEVQSYGYTF
V: TRBV19; length: 15; D: -; J: TRBJ2-5; size: -; DNA: TGTGCCAGTAGCTTATCTAGTACCCCACAAGAGACCCAGTACTTC; CDR3: CASSLSSTPQETQYF
V: TRBV3-1/TRBV3-2; length: 17; D: TRBD1; J: TRBJ1-2; size: -; DNA: TGTGCCAGCAGCCCGACCCACCAGGGGGCGCGTAACTATGGCTACACCTTC; CDR3: CASSPTHQGARNYGYTF
V: TRBV3-1/TRBV3-2; length: 14; D: -; J: TRBJ2-1; size: once; DNA: TGTGCCAGCAGCCAGGCAGGCCTTGACAATGAGCAGTTCTTC; CDR3: CASSQAGLDNEQFF
V: TRBV9; length: 14; D: -; J: TRBJ1-6; size: -; DNA: TGTGCCAGCAGCGTTCAGGGTGATAATTCACCCCTCCACTTT; CDR3: CASSVQGDNSPLHF
V: TRBV7-2; length: 13; D: TRBD2; J: TRBJ2-3; size: -; DNA: TGTGCCAGCAGCTCGTCGGGAGCGGGGGTCGAGTATTTT; CDR3: CASSSSGAGVEYF
V: TRBV2; length: 14; D: -; J: TRBJ1-4; size: -; DNA: TGTGCCAGCAGTGGGCGGGCAGGCGGGGAAAAACTGTTTTTT; CDR3: CASSGRAGGEKLFF
V: TRBV7-9; length: 16; D: TRBD1; J: TRBJ1-5; size: -; DNA: TGTGCCAGCAGCCCCAACAGCGGACAGGGGAATCAGCCCCAGCATTTT; CDR3: CASSPNSGQGNQPQHF
V: TRBV7-8; length: 15; D: TRBD1; J: TRBJ1-4; size: -; DNA: TGTGCCAGCAGCTCGCCGGCAGGGGGTAGCGAAAAACTGTTTTTT; CDR3: CASSSPAGGSEKLFF
V: TRBV7-6; length: 15; D: -; J: TRBJ2-2; size: many; DNA: TGTGCCAGCAGCTTGGGGGCTCCGAACACCGGGGAGCTGTTTTTT; CDR3: CASSLGAPNTGELFF